These T cell receptor beta chains were read from a single sample in a study of T cell responses to AZD1222 COVID-19 vaccine. The table came from immunoSEQ multiplex PCR; TCRdb's copy has only in-frame clones and leaves some out. The sample carries approximately 150,000 clones, about nine tenths recorded once. The material sequenced was peripheral blood, taken on day 0 of AZD1222 vaccination. These receptors came from an adult in good health. Each CDR3 is given with its conserved first and last residue. D genes are given only for firm matches. A clone size is listed for some rows: how often the clone was seen (once, few, many), or a class if it is expanded.

abundance | j_gene | d_gene | v_gene | CDR3nt | CDR3aa
- | TRBJ1-4 | TRBD1 | TRBV5-8 | TGTGCCAGCAGCCACACCGGGACAGGGTATGAAAAACTGTTTTTT | CASSHTGTGYEKLFF
- | TRBJ2-2 | TRBD2 | TRBV5-4 | TGTGCCAGCAGCGGGGGACTAGCGGGCAACACCGGGGAGCTGTTTTTT | CASSGGLAGNTGELFF
- | TRBJ1-2 | TRBD1 | TRBV19 | TGTGCCAGTAGTCCCCGGACAGGGGCAGAAGGCTACACCTTC | CASSPRTGAEGYTF
- | TRBJ2-6 | - | TRBV7-3 | TGTGCCAGCAGCTATCGATCTGGGGCCAACGTCCTGACTTTC | CASSYRSGANVLTF
- | TRBJ1-3 | TRBD1 | TRBV5-1 | TGCGCCAGCAGCTTGGTGACAGGGGGCTCAGGAAACACCATATATTTT | CASSLVTGGSGNTIYF
- | TRBJ2-1 | - | TRBV11-3 | TGTGCCAGCAGCTTAGGAACCGTCGATGAGCAGTTCTTC | CASSLGTVDEQFF
- | TRBJ2-1 | TRBD2 | TRBV5-4 | TGTGCCAGCACCTCCGAGGGCGGGAGGGCCTACAATGAGCAGTTCTTC | CASTSEGGRAYNEQFF
- | TRBJ1-3 | TRBD1 | TRBV6-2/TRBV6-3 | TGTGCCAGCAGTTCCGGGACAGCCTCTGGAAACACCATATATTTT | CASSSGTASGNTIYF
- | TRBJ2-3 | - | TRBV9 | TGTGCCAGCAGCGTAGCGGGGTCAAGGGGTACAGATACGCAGTATTTT | CASSVAGSRGTDTQYF
- | TRBJ1-4 | TRBD1 | TRBV10-2 | TGCGCCAGCAGTGGGACAGGTTGGGGTGAAAAACTGTTTTTT | CASSGTGWGEKLFF
few | TRBJ1-1 | - | TRBV7-9 | TGTGCCAGCAGCTTAGATTGGGGCAGTGAAGCTTTCTTT | CASSLDWGSEAFF
- | TRBJ2-3 | - | TRBV12-3/TRBV12-4 | TGTGCCAGCAGTTTGGGGGAAGCAGATACGCAGTATTTT | CASSLGEADTQYF